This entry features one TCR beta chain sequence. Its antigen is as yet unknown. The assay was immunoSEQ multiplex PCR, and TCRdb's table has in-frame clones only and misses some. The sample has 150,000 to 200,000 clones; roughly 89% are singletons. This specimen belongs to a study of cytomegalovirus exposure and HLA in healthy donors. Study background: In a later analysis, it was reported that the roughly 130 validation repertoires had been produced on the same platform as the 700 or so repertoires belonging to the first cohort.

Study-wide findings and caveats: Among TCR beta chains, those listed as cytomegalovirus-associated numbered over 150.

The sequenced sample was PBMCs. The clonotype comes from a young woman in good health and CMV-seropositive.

The CDR3, as DNA: TGTGCCGGAAGCCGGACTAGCGGGACTTACGAGCAGTACTTC. As protein: CAGSRTSGTYEQYF. The rearrangement links TRBV28 to TRBJ2-7; 12 bases match TRBD2. The germline V gene encodes CDR1 MDHEN and CDR2 SYDVKM. The CDR3 loop spans 14 amino acids. Trimming removed 11 bases from V and 4 bases from J; junction bases left unmatched: 9.